These T cell receptor beta chains were read from a single sample in a study of T cell changes during pregnancy in multiple sclerosis. Clones were read by immunoSEQ multiplex PCR, and TCRdb kept only the in-frame ones, dropping some. The sample carries 55,000 to 70,000 clones, approximately 90% recorded once. The source material was peripheral blood, sampled in the third trimester of pregnancy. The receptors here all came from a female donor in good health, enrolled as a control in a pregnancy study. CDR3s include the opening cysteine and the closing phenylalanine or tryptophan. D genes are given only for firm matches. For some rows the clone size is stated as once, few or many, or as a class when expanded; others skip it.

v_call: TRBV7-9; clone_size: -; j_call: TRBJ1-1; d_call: TRBD1; cdr3_nt: TGTGCCAGCAGCCCCCGGGACAGGGCCACTGAAGCTTTCTTT; cdr3_aa: CASSPRDRATEAFF
v_call: TRBV9; clone_size: -; j_call: TRBJ1-3; d_call: -; cdr3_nt: TGTGCCAGCAGCGGAACGGTCGGGACCATATATTTT; cdr3_aa: CASSGTVGTIYF
v_call: TRBV9; clone_size: few; j_call: TRBJ2-1; d_call: TRBD2; cdr3_nt: TGTGCCAGCAGCGCCAGCGGGGGGGCCGGGAATGAGCAGTTCTTC; cdr3_aa: CASSASGGAGNEQFF
v_call: TRBV7-9; clone_size: -; j_call: TRBJ1-1; d_call: -; cdr3_nt: TGTGCCAGCAGCCCCCATTGGAGGGAAGCTTTCTTT; cdr3_aa: CASSPHWREAFF
v_call: TRBV28; clone_size: -; j_call: TRBJ1-5; d_call: -; cdr3_nt: TGTGCCAGCAGCTCCCCCGGCAATCAGCCCCAGCATTTT; cdr3_aa: CASSSPGNQPQHF
v_call: TRBV6-5; clone_size: -; j_call: TRBJ1-6; d_call: TRBD1; cdr3_nt: TGTGCCAGCAGTTATAGTGGGACAGGGGACTCACCCCTCCACTTT; cdr3_aa: CASSYSGTGDSPLHF
v_call: TRBV15; clone_size: -; j_call: TRBJ2-5; d_call: TRBD1; cdr3_nt: TGTGCCACCAGCAGAGGGGGACAGCACCAAGAGACCCAGTACTTC; cdr3_aa: CATSRGGQHQETQYF
v_call: TRBV5-1; clone_size: few; j_call: TRBJ1-1; d_call: -; cdr3_nt: TGCGCCAGCAGCTTGGGGGCGGGGAACACTGAAGCTTTCTTT; cdr3_aa: CASSLGAGNTEAFF
v_call: TRBV19; clone_size: -; j_call: TRBJ2-6; d_call: -; cdr3_nt: TGTGCCAGTAGTACAACAGGAGTTTGGGGGGCCAACGTCCTGACTTTC; cdr3_aa: CASSTTGVWGANVLTF
v_call: TRBV5-6; clone_size: -; j_call: TRBJ1-2; d_call: -; cdr3_nt: TGTGCCAGCAGCTCTTGGAGAAAGAGCTATGGCTACACCTTC; cdr3_aa: CASSSWRKSYGYTF
v_call: TRBV7-3; clone_size: -; j_call: TRBJ2-5; d_call: -; cdr3_nt: TGTGCCAGCAGTCATGCGGGGTACCAAGAGACCCAGTACTTC; cdr3_aa: CASSHAGYQETQYF
v_call: TRBV19; clone_size: -; j_call: TRBJ2-4; d_call: TRBD1; cdr3_nt: TGTGCCAGTAGTATAGATGGACCCGGGACAGAACAAAACATTCAGTACTTC; cdr3_aa: CASSIDGPGTEQNIQYF